The next 13 T cell receptor beta chains were all read from a single sample in a study of cytomegalovirus exposure and HLA in healthy donors. Primers included in the PCR were 60 Vbeta and 13 Jbeta primers. Libraries were prepared by immunoSEQ multiplex PCR; TCRdb keeps only in-frame clonotypes and omits some of them. The repertoire holds 170,000 or so clones, around four fifths seen once, with about 1.5% in the top ten. Sequenced input: PBMCs. The source is a woman in her 30s in good health and CMV-seropositive.

The rearrangement joins TRBV28 to TRBJ2-7; 12 bases are shared with TRBD2. Germline V gene lookup returns CDR1 MDHEN and CDR2 SYDVKM. CDR3 length: 15 amino acids. V dropped 1 base and J dropped 5; count of bases not matched to a gene: 3. CDR3 DNA sequence: TGTGCCAGCAGTTTATCACTAGCGGGAGGCCACGAGCAGTACTTC. This codes for CASSLSLAGGHEQYF.

CDR3 coding DNA: TGTGCCAGCAGCTCCAGACTATACAATGAGCAGTTCTTC. This encodes CASSSRLYNEQFF. The chain carries TRBV9 and TRBJ2-1, with D perhaps TRBD2 (5 bases). Trimming took off 4 bases at V and 4 bases at J, with 9 bases between the two ends. CDR1 is SGDLS, CDR2 YYNGEE, per germline. The CDR3 spans 13 residues.

The V and J genes are TRBV6-1 and TRBJ1-1; D gene uncertain. Looked up from germline, CDR1 is MNHNS and CDR2 is SASEGT. The V end was cut by 1 base, the J end by 6 bases, with 9 bases between. This CDR3 region has 13 residues. DNA of the CDR3: TGTGCCAGCAGTGAAGTTAGAGTGGCTGAAGCTTTCTTT. This codes for CASSEVRVAEAFF.

The chain's CDR3 is CASSVELRNEQFF. The CDR3 region has the DNA TGTGCCAGCAGCGTAGAACTGAGGAATGAGCAGTTCTTC. The chain uses TRBV9 and TRBJ2-1; D gene uncertain. Between the trimmed V and J ends, which lost 0 bases and 7 bases, there was a span of 8 bases. This CDR3 is built from 13 residues. Germline V gene lookup returns CDR1 SGDLS and CDR2 YYNGEE.

The chain couples TRBV27 to TRBJ2-2; D remains ambiguous. The germline V gene has CDR1 MNHEY and CDR2 SMNVEV (reference sequence). The CDR3 has 13 residues. V lost 7 bases and J 5 bases, leaving 11 bases between the germline ends. CDR3 DNA: TGTGCCAGCACCCAACTGACTACCGGGGAGCTGTTTTTT. It yields the protein CASTQLTTGELFF.

V and J are TRBV28 and TRBJ2-1; a weak D match, TRBD2 (6 bases). CDR3 length: 15 residues. Germline V gene sequence: CDR1 MDHEN, CDR2 SYDVKM. V was trimmed by 3 bases and J by 2 bases, leaving 11 bases between them. The CDR3 loop reads CASSLPLAPYNEQFF. CDR3 nucleotides: TGTGCCAGCAGTTTGCCTCTAGCGCCCTACAATGAGCAGTTCTTC.

V and J are TRBV7-2 and TRBJ2-1, with D possibly TRBD1 on 6 matching bases. Trimming stripped 1 base from V and 7 bases from J, with 17 bases between. The CDR3 is 16 amino acids. Germline CDR1 reads SGHTA; CDR2 reads FQGNSA. Here the CDR3 reads CASSLVLAGARNEQFF. CDR3 bases: TGTGCCAGCAGCTTAGTTTTGGCAGGGGCGAGGAATGAGCAGTTCTTC.

This clone was detected once. The chain carries TRBV29-1 and TRBJ2-7; D is possibly TRBD1 (5 bases). Germline V CDR1 and CDR2: SQVTM, ANQGSEA. V was clipped by 7 bases and J by 6 bases, with 13 bases between them. CDR3 size: 11 residues. CDR3 sequence: CSASKGPEQYF. The CDR3 bases are TGCAGCGCCTCCAAGGGGCCCGAGCAGTACTTC.

CDR3 sequence: CASSQGIQETQYF. CDR3 sequence (DNA): TGTGCCAGCAGCCAGGGGATCCAAGAGACCCAGTACTTC. The rearrangement joins TRBV11-3 to TRBJ2-5; TRBD1 might be the D (6 bases). Germline lookup yields CDR1 SGHNT and CDR2 YENEEA. V lost 5 bases to trimming and J lost 1 base, with 8 bases between them. CDR3 length equals 13 residues.

This chain links TRBV7-3 with TRBJ1-2; 10 positions match TRBD1. In germline, CDR1 is SGHTA, CDR2 FQGTGA. This CDR3 has 14 amino acids. J gave up 4 bases and V 5 bases, and 4 bases lay outside the gene matches. In DNA, the CDR3 is TGTGCCAGCAGCCCCGGACAGGGGGGCTATGGCTACACCTTC. Translating gives CASSPGQGGYGYTF.

The rearrangement joins TRBV7-9 to TRBJ2-3; TRBD1 agrees at 8 bases. The CDR3 contains 13 residues. The germline V gene encodes CDR1 SEHNR and CDR2 FQNEAQ (reference sequence). CDR3 region: CASGQAITDTQYF. The CDR3 nucleotides read TGTGCTTCGGGACAGGCGATTACAGATACGCAGTATTTT. Complete variable domain (other parts from reference TRBV7-9 and TRBJ2-3): DTGVSQNPRHKITKRGQNVTFRCDPISEHNRLYWYRQTLGQGPEFLTYFQNEAQLEKSRLLSDRFSAERPKGSFSTLEIQRTEQGDSAMYLCASGQAITDTQYFGPGTRLTVL.

The chain has TRBV5-4 and TRBJ1-1; 9 nucleotides match TRBD1. V shed 3 bases, J shed 3 bases, and the junction held 6 bases outside the gene matches. This CDR3 is 15 amino acids long. CDR1 and CDR2 (germline): SGHNT, YYREEE (reference sequence). CDR3 amino acids: CASSSRDRGYTEAFF. CDR3 DNA: TGTGCCAGCAGCTCGCGTGACAGGGGGTACACTGAAGCTTTCTTT. Drawing the rest from reference TRBV5-4 and TRBJ1-1, the complete variable domain is ETGVTQSPTHLIKTRGQQVTLRCSSQSGHNTVSWYQQALGQGPQFIFQYYREEENGRGNFPPRFSGLQFPNYSSELNVNALELDDSALYLCASSSRDRGYTEAFFGQGTRLTVV.

This chain links TRBV5-1 with TRBJ2-1; TRBD2 matches at 10 bases. CDR1 SGHRS and CDR2 YFSETQ come from the germline V gene. The CDR3 length is 16 residues. Trimming at V came to 4 bases and at J to 7 bases, leaving 11 bases not matched to a gene. The CDR3 reads CASSTVAGGVSNEQFF. In nucleotides, the CDR3 is TGCGCCAGCAGCACAGTAGCGGGAGGAGTGAGTAATGAGCAGTTCTTC.